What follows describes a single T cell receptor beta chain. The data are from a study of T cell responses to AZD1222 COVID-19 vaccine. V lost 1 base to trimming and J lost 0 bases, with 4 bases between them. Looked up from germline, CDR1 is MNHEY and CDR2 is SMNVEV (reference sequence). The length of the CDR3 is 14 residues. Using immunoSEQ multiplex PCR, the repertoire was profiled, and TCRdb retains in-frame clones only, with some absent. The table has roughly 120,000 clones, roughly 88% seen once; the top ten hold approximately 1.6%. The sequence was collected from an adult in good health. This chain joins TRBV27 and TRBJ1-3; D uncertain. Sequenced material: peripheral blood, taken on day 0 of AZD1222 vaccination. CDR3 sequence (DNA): TGTGCCAGCAGTTTATGGGTCTCTGGAAACACCATATATTTT. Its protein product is CASSLWVSGNTIYF.